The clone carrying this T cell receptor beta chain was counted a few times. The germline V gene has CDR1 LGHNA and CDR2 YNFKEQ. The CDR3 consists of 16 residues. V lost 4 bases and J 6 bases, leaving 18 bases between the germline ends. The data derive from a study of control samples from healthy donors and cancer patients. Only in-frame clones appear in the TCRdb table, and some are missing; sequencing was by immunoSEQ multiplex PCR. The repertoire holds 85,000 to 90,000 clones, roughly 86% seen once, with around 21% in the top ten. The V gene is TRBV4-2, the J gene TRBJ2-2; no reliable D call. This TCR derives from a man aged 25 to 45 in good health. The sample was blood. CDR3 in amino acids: CASSPRGSPMAGELFF. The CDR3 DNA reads TGTGCCAGCAGCCCCCGAGGTTCTCCCATGGCCGGGGAGCTGTTTTTT.